Only one count was recorded for the clone carrying this T cell receptor (beta chain). This sample is drawn from a study of blood T cell repertoires in COVID-19. Clones were read by immunoSEQ multiplex PCR, and TCRdb kept only the in-frame ones, dropping some. Of hundreds of thousands of clones in the sample, 83% are singletons; the top ten hold 7.5% to 10%. This TCR was recovered from a woman between 50 and 59 years old who had recovered from COVID-19. The sample taken for sequencing was peripheral blood.

CDR3 nucleotides: TGCGCCAGCGCACCCTCCGGACAGACCCTAAATGAAAAACTGTTTTTT. It yields the protein CASAPSGQTLNEKLFF. This chain uses TRBV4-1 with TRBJ1-4; D may be TRBD1 (6 bases). This CDR3 is built from 16 residues. V dropped 8 bases and J dropped 5 bases, with 21 bases sitting between them. Germline CDR1 reads MGHRA; CDR2 reads YSYEKL.